The present TCR beta chain was sequenced within a study of CD8 T cells in Susac syndrome. The CDR3 loop spans 12 amino acids. Trimming stripped 0 bases from V and 5 bases from J, with 5 bases between. CDR1 and CDR2 (germline): DFQATT, SNEGSKA (reference sequence). Random hexamers were used to reverse transcribe an amount of roughly 0.5 to 1 ug RNA. immunoSEQ multiplex PCR amplified TCR beta CDR3 across 54 Vbeta, 13 Jbeta. TCRdb itself ran the immunoSEQ multiplex PCR reads through MiXCR, one entry per CDR3 protein. Found here are 100,000 or so distinct CDR3 sequences, about 96% of them singletons; the top ten hold approximately 0.3%.

The V and J genes are TRBV20-1 and TRBJ2-1, with D hard to call. Sequenced input: CD8+ T cells from PBMCs. The clonotype comes from a human donor with Susac syndrome. CDR3 residues: CSAREGNNEQFF. DNA for the CDR3: TGCAGTGCTAGAGAAGGAAACAATGAGCAGTTCTTC.